The 18 T cell receptor beta chains presented below share a single source sample, sequenced in a study of PD-L1 blockade in urothelial cancer. Time point indicated: pretreatment peripheral blood. Assay: immunoSEQ multiplex PCR; the TCRdb copy retains only in-frame clones and omits some. The repertoire has 50,000 or so clones, 86% of them found once; the top ten carry roughly 20%. Material: PBMCs, obtained around atezolizumab (anti-PD-L1) treatment. These receptors were taken from a man between 60 and 70 years old with urothelial cancer.

V usage is TRBV19 and J usage is TRBJ2-2; a weak D match, TRBD1 (6 bases). Per germline, CDR1 LNHDA and CDR2 SQIVND (reference sequence). The CDR3 length is 15 residues. V was shortened by 4 bases and J by 6 bases, with 15 bases between the two germline ends. The CDR3 nucleotides are TGTGCCAGTAGTAGGGATACAGGGTCGGCCGGGGAGCTGTTTTTT. This encodes CASSRDTGSAGELFF.

The chain combines TRBV29-1 with TRBJ1-1, with 9 nucleotides matching TRBD1. The V segment lost 7 bases and the J segment 7 bases; nucleotides outside the gene matches: 10. Germline V gene sequence: CDR1 SQVTM, CDR2 ANQGSEA. The CDR3 has 13 amino acids. The CDR3 loop reads CSGKQGQGNEAFF. CDR3 coding DNA: TGCAGCGGGAAACAGGGACAGGGTAATGAAGCTTTCTTT.

This sequence joins TRBV27 and TRBJ1-1; D remains ambiguous. Germline V gene lookup returns CDR1 MNHEY and CDR2 SMNVEV (reference sequence). The CDR3 has 12 amino acids. V lost 9 bases, J lost 0 bases, and 8 bases lay in between. CDR3 residues: CASRSLNTEAFF. The CDR3 nucleotides are TGTGCCAGTCGGTCCCTGAACACTGAAGCTTTCTTT.

This rearrangement joins TRBV7-3 to TRBJ2-3, with 7 bases lining up with TRBD1. Germline V CDR1 and CDR2: SGHTA, FQGTGA. This CDR3 has 16 residues. With V trimmed by 5 bases and J by 0 bases, 8 bases remained unmatched. This CDR3 is CASSQGTASSTDTQYF. DNA for the CDR3: TGTGCCAGCAGCCAGGGGACAGCTTCTAGCACAGATACGCAGTATTTT.

CDR3 region: CATSRELANTEAFF. The CDR3 coding sequence is TGTGCCACCAGCAGAGAATTGGCGAACACTGAAGCTTTCTTT. The V and J genes are TRBV15 and TRBJ1-1; no clear D gene. The germline V and J ends were trimmed by 0 bases and 1 base, with 6 bases remaining between them. Germline V gene data show CDR1 as LNHNV and CDR2 as YYDKDF (reference sequence). The CDR3 covers 14 residues.

This clone was seen just once. The chain has TRBV4-2 and TRBJ2-1; the match to TRBD2 covers 10 bases. V lost 0 bases, J lost 8 bases, and 10 bases stayed unmatched. Germline V gene sequence: CDR1 LGHNA, CDR2 YNFKEQ. The CDR3 has 17 residues. The CDR3 region has the DNA TGTGCCAGCAGCCAAGATCATAGCGGGGGGTCGAGGGATGAGCAGTTCTTC. Its protein product is CASSQDHSGGSRDEQFF.

This clone was detected only once. A junction end diverges from the germline sequence, so it may reflect a read error. This chain joins TRBV19 and TRBJ2-7; 9 bases fit TRBD2. The CDR3 contains 13 residues. CDR1 is LNHDA, CDR2 SQIVND, per germline (reference sequence). The DNA of the CDR3 is TGTGCCAGTAGGATAGCGGGAGCCTACGAGCAGTACTTC. This gives the protein CASRIAGAYEQYF.

This chain connects TRBV13 to TRBJ2-1, with D possibly matching TRBD1 (5 bases). This CDR3 is 14 amino acids long. The ends were cut back, 6 bases at V and 0 bases at J, with 9 bases in the middle. CDR1 and CDR2 (germline): PRHDT, FYEKMQ (reference sequence). CDR3 bases: TGTGCCAGCAGGCAGGGAAGCTCCTACAATGAGCAGTTCTTC. Residues: CASRQGSSYNEQFF.

The chain has TRBV6-1 and TRBJ1-1, with a possible D match to TRBD1 (6 bases). This CDR3 spans 17 amino acids. The germline CDR1 and CDR2 sequences are MNHNS and SASEGT. Between the trimmed V and J ends, which lost 3 bases and 0 bases, there was a span of 17 bases. The CDR3 loop reads CASSESTPGDMNTEAFF. The CDR3, as DNA: TGTGCCAGCAGTGAGAGTACCCCAGGGGACATGAACACTGAAGCTTTCTTT.

V and J are TRBV7-2 and TRBJ2-7, with TRBD1 matching 7 bases. Germline CDR1 is SGHTA and CDR2 is FQGNSA. J lost 2 bases, V lost 4 bases, and 8 bases had no gene match. The CDR3 loop spans 15 amino acids. The CDR3 reads CASSSRTGFAYEQYF. DNA of the CDR3: TGTGCCAGCAGCTCCCGGACAGGTTTCGCCTACGAGCAGTACTTC.

The chain has TRBV7-2 and TRBJ2-5; a weak D match, TRBD2 (5 bases). Trimming left V 5 bases short and J 4 bases short, with 20 bases between. Germline V CDR1 and CDR2: SGHTA, FQGNSA. This CDR3 has 16 residues. CDR3 sequence reads: CASSHGERPSGETQYF. CDR3 bases: TGTGCCAGCAGCCACGGCGAGCGGCCTTCGGGAGAGACCCAGTACTTC.

J is TRBJ2-7 and V is TRBV5-1, with 9 bases matching TRBD1. The CDR3 sequence is 14 residues long. Germline CDR1 reads SGHRS; CDR2 reads YFSETQ. V dropped 4 bases and J dropped 5; count of bases not matched to a gene: 7. In DNA, the CDR3 is TGCGCCAGCAGCCTGGACAGGGGTTCCCACGAGCAGTACTTC. It codes for CASSLDRGSHEQYF. Full variable domain (missing parts from reference TRBV5-1 and TRBJ2-7): KAGVTQTPRYLIKTRGQQVTLSCSPISGHRSVSWYQQTPGQGLQFLFEYFSETQRNKGNFPGRFSGRQFSNSRSEMNVSTLELGDSALYLCASSLDRGSHEQYFGPGTRLTVT.

The chain couples TRBV11-2 to TRBJ1-4; D is perhaps TRBD1 (5 bases). V lost 2 bases, J lost 7 bases, and 23 bases lay in between. Germline assignment: CDR1 SGHAT and CDR2 FQNNGV. CDR3 length: 18 residues. CDR3 bases: TGTGCCAGCAGCTTAAATGGGGGAGGGTCCCTCCTTAGTGAAAAACTGTTTTTT. Translating gives CASSLNGGGSLLSEKLFF.

This sequence joins TRBV27 and TRBJ1-2; maybe TRBD1 (5 bases). Germline V lookup: CDR1 MNHEY, CDR2 SMNVEV (reference sequence). Trimming pared 8 bases from V and 6 bases from J, leaving 10 bases between. The CDR3 length is 11 residues. The CDR3 reads CASGRGNGYTF. CDR3 DNA sequence: TGTGCCAGCGGGCGGGGCAATGGCTACACCTTC.

The rearrangement links TRBV6-5 to TRBJ1-1; no reliable D call. The germline CDR1 and CDR2 sequences are MNHEY and SVGAGI. Deletions cut 4 bases from V and 7 bases from J, with 10 bases between. The CDR3 consists of 12 residues. Here the CDR3 reads CASSSSLNEAFF. The CDR3 bases are TGTGCCAGCAGTTCATCACTCAATGAAGCTTTCTTT.

The chain carries TRBV5-1 and TRBJ1-1; D is possibly TRBD1 (5 bases). Trimming left V 3 bases short and J 5 bases short, with 14 bases between. Germline V lookup: CDR1 SGHRS, CDR2 YFSETQ. The CDR3 runs 14 residues. Here the CDR3 reads CASSWDPGGTEAFF. The CDR3 DNA reads as TGCGCCAGCAGCTGGGACCCGGGAGGTACTGAAGCTTTCTTT.

The chain links TRBV29-1 to TRBJ1-1; the match to TRBD1 covers 9 bases. The V gene's germline CDR1 is SQVTM and CDR2 ANQGSEA. The CDR3 sequence is 13 residues long. V shed 6 bases, J shed 2 bases, and the junction held 4 bases outside the gene matches. CDR3 in amino acids: CSVKGQGNTEAFF. CDR3 nucleotides: TGCAGCGTGAAGGGACAGGGAAACACTGAAGCTTTCTTT. Combining the CDR3 with reference TRBV29-1 and TRBJ1-1 gives the whole variable domain SAVISQKPSRDICQRGTSLTIQCQVDSQVTMMFWYRQQPGQSLTLIATANQGSEATYESGFVIDKFPISRPNLTFSTLTVSNMSPEDSSIYLCSVKGQGNTEAFFGQGTRLTVV.

V usage is TRBV27 and J usage is TRBJ2-5; a possible D gene is TRBD1 (7 bases). The germline CDR1 and CDR2 sequences are MNHEY and SMNVEV (reference sequence). The CDR3 length is 14 residues. Trimming left V 3 bases short and J 5 bases short, with 13 bases between. The CDR3 region is CASSLEGAGETQYF. CDR3 nucleotides: TGTGCCAGCAGTTTGGAGGGGGCTGGGGAGACCCAGTACTTC.